These T cell receptor beta chains were read from a single sample in a study of blood T cells in healthy people across ages. MiXCR, run by TCRdb on the 5' RACE reads, gives a single entry per CDR3 protein. Of more than 1,400,000 distinct CDR3 sequences detected, 42% appear once; the ten largest clones hold 7.9%. The sample comprised blood. The receptors stem from a young woman in good health. The CDR3 runs from the conserved cysteine through the conserved F or W. The D gene is left open where the match is weak. Expanded clones are given a class, and other clones once, few, many or no size at all.

>TRBJ2-4|TRBV12-3/TRBV12-4|.|few
CASSTPRVGHGGIQYF
TGTGCCAGCAGTACGCCCCGGGTCGGCCACGGGGGCATTCAGTACTTC
>TRBJ2-1|TRBV7-2|.|few
CASSLNKWEQFF
TGTGCCAGCAGCTTAAATAAGTGGGAGCAGTTCTTC
>TRBJ2-1|TRBV7-3|.|.
CASSMSAYNEQFF
TGTGCCAGCAGCATGTCGGCCTACAATGAGCAGTTCTTC
>TRBJ2-3|TRBV9|.|.
CASSVGQADTQYF
TGTGCCAGCAGCGTAGGTCAGGCAGATACGCAGTATTTT
>TRBJ1-2|TRBV20-1|.|few
CSARPTGRSMANYGYTF
TGCAGTGCTCGACCTACAGGGAGGAGTATGGCTAACTATGGCTACACCTTC
>TRBJ2-3|TRBV11-2|TRBD1|.
CASSPKDRGTDTQYF
TGTGCCAGCAGCCCCAAGGACAGGGGCACAGATACGCAGTATTTT
>TRBJ2-7|TRBV13|TRBD1|few
CASSKRQGLTYEQYF
TGTGCCAGCAGCAAACGACAGGGCCTAACCTACGAGCAGTACTTC
>TRBJ2-5|TRBV12-3/TRBV12-4|.|few
CASSPLGGAGETQYF
TGTGCCAGCAGTCCACTTGGGGGGGCCGGAGAGACCCAGTACTTC
>TRBJ2-3|TRBV6-5|.|.
CASRKNSGGGTDTQYF
TGTGCCAGCAGAAAGAACAGCGGCGGGGGCACAGATACGCAGTATTTT
>TRBJ2-3|TRBV7-3|TRBD2|few
CASSLGGSQDTQYF
TGTGCCAGCAGCTTAGGCGGGAGCCAGGATACGCAGTATTTT
>TRBJ1-2|TRBV20-1|.|few
CSVIGGNYGYTF
TGCAGTGTCATCGGGGGGAACTATGGCTACACCTTC
>TRBJ2-7|TRBV5-1|TRBD1|few
CASSLTLSTGAEQYF
TGCGCCAGCAGCTTAACCCTCTCGACAGGGGCCGAGCAGTACTTC
>TRBJ1-1|TRBV19|TRBD1|.
CAIRRTGDTEAFF
TGTGCCATTAGGAGGACAGGGGACACTGAAGCTTTCTTT
>TRBJ1-2|TRBV3-1|.|few
CASSQDLRAHYGYTF
TGTGCCAGCAGCCAAGATCTGAGAGCCCACTATGGCTACACCTTC
>TRBJ2-7|TRBV12-3/TRBV12-4|.|once
CASSLEFYERYF
TGTGCCAGCAGTTTAGAGTTCTACGAGCGGTACTTC
>TRBJ2-3|TRBV12-3/TRBV12-4|TRBD2|.
CASSRTSGGSRTDTQYF
TGTGCCAGCAGTCGGACTAGCGGGGGCTCTCGCACAGATACGCAGTATTTT
>TRBJ1-5|TRBV28|TRBD1|.
CASSMDRAGQPQHF
TGTGCCAGCAGTATGGACAGGGCGGGTCAGCCCCAGCATTTT
>TRBJ2-7|TRBV6-5|.|few
CASSYFQRGEQYF
TGTGCCAGCAGTTACTTTCAGCGCGGGGAGCAGTACTTC
>TRBJ2-3|TRBV11-2|.|.
CASSLGPAGTQYF
TGTGCCAGCAGCTTAGGCCCGGCGGGTACGCAGTATTTT
>TRBJ1-1|TRBV27|.|.
CASGRPGVTEAFF
TGTGCCAGCGGAAGGCCTGGGGTTACTGAAGCTTTCTTT
>TRBJ1-2|TRBV10-3|.|.
CAISDVLRVGYTF
TGTGCCATCAGTGATGTGTTAAGAGTGGGCTACACCTTC
>TRBJ1-6|TRBV10-3|TRBD1|.
CATGQGENSPLHF
TGTGCCACCGGACAGGGGGAAAATTCACCCCTCCACTTT
>TRBJ1-2|TRBV12-3/TRBV12-4|TRBD1|few
CASSLVGTANYGYTF
TGTGCCAGCAGTTTAGTCGGGACAGCTAACTATGGCTACACCTTC
>TRBJ2-5|TRBV10-3|.|.
CAISESRGGQEVTQETQYF
TGTGCCATCAGTGAGTCGAGGGGAGGACAGGAGGTAACCCAAGAGACCCAGTACTTC
>TRBJ2-3|TRBV4-1|.|.
CASSQGGIAASTDTQYF
TGCGCCAGCAGCCAAGGGGGGATAGCGGCCAGCACAGATACGCAGTATTTT
>TRBJ2-3|TRBV10-3|.|many
CAIRGSSDTQYF
TGTGCCATCAGAGGGAGTTCAGATACGCAGTATTTT
>TRBJ2-3|TRBV5-1|.|.
CASSLSTASTDTQYF
TGCGCCAGCAGCTTGTCCACAGCTAGCACAGATACGCAGTATTTT
>TRBJ2-4|TRBV6-1|TRBD1|.
CASSDGGQGAYIQYF
TGTGCCAGCAGTGATGGAGGACAGGGGGCTTACATTCAGTACTTC
>TRBJ2-5|TRBV4-1|.|.
CASSQGYQMSTGQYF
TGCGCCAGCAGCCAAGGTTATCAGATGTCTACGGGGCAGTACTTC
>TRBJ2-1|TRBV18|TRBD2|.
CASSSPVILVAGVNEQFF
TGTGCCAGCTCCTCCCCCGTTATCCTGGTAGCGGGAGTCAATGAGCAGTTCTTC
>TRBJ1-4|TRBV7-9|.|.
CASSFWQSEEKLFF
TGTGCCAGCAGCTTTTGGCAGTCTGAGGAAAAACTGTTTTTT
>TRBJ1-1|TRBV15|.|.
CATSKGRVSTEAFF
TGTGCCACCAGCAAAGGCAGGGTTTCGACTGAAGCTTTCTTT
>TRBJ2-7|TRBV5-1|.|.
CASSAVGLETRFVIKDEQYF
TGCGCCAGCAGCGCAGTAGGGTTGGAGACTAGGTTTGTCATCAAGGACGAGCAGTACTTC
>TRBJ2-5|TRBV12-3/TRBV12-4|.|.
CASGVNQETQYF
TGTGCCAGTGGGGTTAACCAAGAGACCCAGTACTTC
>TRBJ1-6|TRBV4-2|.|few
CASSQDLRGNSPLHF
TGTGCCAGCAGCCAAGATTTGCGGGGGAACTCACCCCTCCACTTT
>TRBJ1-2|TRBV2|TRBD1|many
CASRGQGPYGYTF
TGTGCCAGCAGGGGACAGGGTCCTTATGGCTACACCTTC
>TRBJ1-1|TRBV7-2|TRBD1|.
CASSGRQGATEAFF
TGTGCCAGCAGCGGACGACAGGGGGCCACTGAAGCTTTCTTT
>TRBJ2-5|TRBV9|TRBD2|few
CASSVEGTTVETQYF
TGTGCCAGCAGCGTAGAAGGGACTACCGTAGAGACCCAGTACTTC
>TRBJ1-1|TRBV6-6|.|.
CASSYDPGTEAFF
TGTGCCAGCAGTTACGACCCGGGGACTGAAGCTTTCTTT
>TRBJ1-2|TRBV25-1|TRBD1|few
CASSEWDRESYGYTF
TGTGCCAGCAGTGAATGGGACAGGGAATCCTATGGCTACACCTTC
>TRBJ1-1|TRBV15|.|.
CATSRVGGAVEAFF
TGTGCCACCAGCAGAGTTGGGGGCGCGGTTGAAGCTTTCTTT
>TRBJ1-5|TRBV21-1|.|.
CASSKDKTETSNQPQHF
TGTGCCAGCAGCAAAGACAAGACAGAGACTAGCAATCAGCCCCAGCATTTT
>TRBJ2-4|TRBV7-2|TRBD2|few
CASSLAGGSGGGAKNIQYF
TGTGCCAGCAGCTTAGCCGGCGGGAGCGGGGGTGGAGCCAAAAACATTCAGTACTTC
>TRBJ2-7|TRBV6-1|TRBD1|.
CASSRQGAVNTGGEQYF
TGTGCCAGCAGTAGACAGGGGGCCGTTAATACGGGAGGCGAGCAGTACTTC